This T cell receptor beta chain was profiled in a study of T cell repertoires in cytomegalovirus infection. Across the whole study: An indication of both CMV infection and matching HLA type came from public TCR beta signatures. Study-wide results and limits: The ex vivo response was dominated by HLA-C-restricted CMV-specific TCR beta clonotypes.

TCRdb re-analysed the reads in MiXCR, keeping a single row per CDR3 protein. The sample carries roughly 350,000 distinct CDR3 sequences, about 35% recorded once. For this clonotype: What it binds is unknown.

Germline CDR1 is SGHVS and CDR2 is FQNEAQ. The CDR3 has 18 amino acids. The V end lost 5 bases, the J end lost 5 bases, and 25 bases lay between the germline ends. The receptor was derived from a human donor in good health (CMV status not recorded). Some clones in this sample may be carry-over from other donors' samples. Sequenced material: cultured PBMCs, taken from culture after CMV antigen stimulation. This chain links TRBV7-8 with TRBJ1-5; D might be TRBD1 (5 bases). CDR3 sequence: CASSVRRLVRAGDQPQHF. Here the CDR3 DNA reads TGTGCCAGCAGCGTAAGAAGGTTGGTCAGGGCTGGGGATCAGCCCCAGCATTTT.